The TCR beta chain under discussion was sequenced for a study of CD8+CD57+ T cells in acquired aplastic anemia. Study overall: Sorted CD4+ and CD8+ cells gave a mean 3.2 ug DNA, range about 0.19 to 27.4 ug.

TCR beta VDJ and CDR3 profiling used genomic DNA as template. TCRdb passed the reads through MiXCR, listing each CDR3 protein once. The profile shows a few hundred thousand distinct CDR3 sequences, 65% to 90% of them singletons. Deletions cut 4 bases from V and 8 bases from J, with 16 bases between. There are 14 residues in the CDR3. Germline V gene sequence: CDR1 SGHDT, CDR2 YYEEEE. For sequencing, patients were chosen who had shown expansion of CD8+CD57+ cells by flow cytometry. No therapy had been given to the patients at the time of blood sampling. This sequence joins TRBV5-6 and TRBJ2-1; the D gene is possibly TRBD2 (5 bases). Material: sorted CD4+, CD8+, or CD8+CD57+ T cells (not recorded which) from PBMCs. The clonotype originates from a human donor with aplastic anemia. The DNA for the CDR3 is TGTGCCAGCAGCGTGGAGAGGGCGAACGATGAGCAGTTCTTC. This sequence encodes CASSVERANDEQFF.